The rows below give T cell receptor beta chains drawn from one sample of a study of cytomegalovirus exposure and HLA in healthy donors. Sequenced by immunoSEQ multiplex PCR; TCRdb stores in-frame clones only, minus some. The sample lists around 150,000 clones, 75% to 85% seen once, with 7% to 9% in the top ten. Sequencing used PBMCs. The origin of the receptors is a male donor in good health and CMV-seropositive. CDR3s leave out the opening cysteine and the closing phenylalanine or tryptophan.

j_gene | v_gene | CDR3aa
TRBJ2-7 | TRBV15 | ATSRDRGPYEQY
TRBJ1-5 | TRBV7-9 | SSSSSNAGYNQPQH
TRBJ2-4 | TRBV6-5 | ASRGGGLGNIQY
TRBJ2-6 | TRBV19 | ASSISGSGANVLT
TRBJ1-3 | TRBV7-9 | ASSPPRHREPGNTIY
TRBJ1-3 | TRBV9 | ASSVDVQGRGNTIY
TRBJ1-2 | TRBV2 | ASSATGGGYGYT
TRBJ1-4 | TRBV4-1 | ASSQADREHEKLF
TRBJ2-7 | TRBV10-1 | ASSRGTGGFRAAYEQY
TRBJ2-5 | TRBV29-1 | SVASRIQETQY
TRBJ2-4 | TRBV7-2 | ASSSGDGRAKNIQY
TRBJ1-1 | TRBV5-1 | ASRQGGANEGTEAF
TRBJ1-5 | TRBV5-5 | ASSFRQGVNQPQH
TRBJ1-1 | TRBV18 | ASSPMLVPGGSGTEAF
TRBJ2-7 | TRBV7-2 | ASSSVGQTYEQY
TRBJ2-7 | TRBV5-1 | ASSPRTSGGYEQY
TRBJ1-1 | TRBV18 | ASSPGFGEGEAF
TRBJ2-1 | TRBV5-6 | ASRISAYNEQF
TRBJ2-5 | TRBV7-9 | ASSFSELSAETQY
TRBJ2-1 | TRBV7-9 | ASSLGGGAAEQF
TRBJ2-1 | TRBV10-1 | ASSTAGGLNEQF
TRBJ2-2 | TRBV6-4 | ASSLRETSGGNTGELF
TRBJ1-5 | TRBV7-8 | ASSLARIGGNQPQH
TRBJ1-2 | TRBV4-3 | ASSQSAGSHGYT
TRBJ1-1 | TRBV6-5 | ASSYLGDRGGTEAF
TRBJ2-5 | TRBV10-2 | ASSGFRGGVGTQY
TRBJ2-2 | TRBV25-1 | ASALNTGELF
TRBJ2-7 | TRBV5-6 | ASSWTGLPYEQY
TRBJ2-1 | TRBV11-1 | ASSFWTSPSYNEQF
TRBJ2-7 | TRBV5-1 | ASSLRGGSYEQY
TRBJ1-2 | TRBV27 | ASCEAPLNYGYT
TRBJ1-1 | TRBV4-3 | ASSRQVGDTEAF
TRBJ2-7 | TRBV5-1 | ASSLARGTYEQY
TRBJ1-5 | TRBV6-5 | ASSGRQNQPQH
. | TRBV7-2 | ASSSVGQTYEQY
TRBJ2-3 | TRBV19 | ASSPDSLGDTQY
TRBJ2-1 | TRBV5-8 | ASSRLADEQF
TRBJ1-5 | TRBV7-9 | ASSLTGINQPQH